The 15 T cell receptor beta chains in this list originate from one sample, sequenced in a study of blood T cell repertoires in COVID-19. TCRdb's table, derived via immunoSEQ multiplex PCR, lists solely in-frame clones and lacks some. This sample has over 130,000 clones, with 84% found just once. The specimen sequenced was peripheral blood. The receptors come from a man in his 70s with acute or convalescent COVID-19.

This sequence joins TRBV7-3 and TRBJ2-1; a weak D match, TRBD2 (6 bases). CDR1 SGHTA and CDR2 FQGTGA come from the germline V gene. There are 15 residues in the CDR3. Trimming removed 5 bases at V and 9 bases at J, with 20 bases between. The CDR3 protein is CASSDGLPPGSEQFF. The CDR3 nucleotides read TGTGCCAGCAGCGACGGACTACCGCCGGGGAGTGAGCAGTTCTTC.

CDR3 DNA: TGTGCCAGCAGCCAACCACAGGGTTCTTTAGCCAAAAACATTCAGTACTTC. Its translation: CASSQPQGSLAKNIQYF. This chain links TRBV3-1 (or the pseudogene TRBV3-2) with TRBJ2-4; tentative D call: TRBD1 (6 bases). Trimming removed 2 bases at V and 0 bases at J, with 14 bases between. Germline-derived CDR1 and CDR2 are LGHDT and YNNKEL (reference sequence). The length of the CDR3 is 17 residues.

This chain joins TRBV30 and TRBJ2-7; D is undetermined. Germline CDR1 reads GTSNPN; CDR2 reads SVGIG (reference sequence). Trimming removed 6 bases at V and 6 bases at J, with 15 bases between. This CDR3 is built from 12 residues. The CDR3 is CACSKISTEQYF. CDR3 DNA: TGTGCCTGCTCTAAAATTAGTACCGAGCAGTACTTC.

The V call is TRBV18, the J call TRBJ2-1; 7 bases map to TRBD1. CDR3 length: 16 residues. CDR1 is KGHSH, CDR2 LQKENI, per germline. Trimming cost V 0 bases and J 1 base; bases outside gene matches: 3. The CDR3 DNA sequence: TGTGCCAGCTCACCACCCGGGACAGAGTCCTACAATGAGCAGTTCTTC. Protein: CASSPPGTESYNEQFF.

The chain is built from TRBV28 and TRBJ2-7; D is possibly TRBD1 (5 bases). This CDR3 contains 12 residues. The V gene lost 6 bases and the J gene lost 3 bases, with 9 bases spanning the gap. The V gene's germline CDR1 is MDHEN and CDR2 SYDVKM. The CDR3 sequence is CASSRTGYEQYF. The CDR3 coding sequence is TGTGCCAGCAGCCGAACAGGCTACGAGCAGTACTTC.

The chain uses TRBV19 and TRBJ2-2, with TRBD2 matching over 9 bases. V dropped 2 bases and J dropped 7; count of bases not matched to a gene: 8. Germline values: CDR1 LNHDA, CDR2 SQIVND (reference sequence). The CDR3 has 16 amino acids. The CDR3: CASSITASGTGGELFF. CDR3 DNA sequence: TGTGCCAGTAGTATAACCGCTAGCGGGACGGGCGGGGAGCTGTTTTTT.

The genes are TRBV27 and TRBJ2-2, with D unresolved. Germline values: CDR1 MNHEY, CDR2 SMNVEV (reference sequence). The V gene lost 3 bases and the J gene lost 1 base, with 12 bases spanning the gap. The CDR3 is 16 residues long. CDR3 sequence reads: CASSLIGSMNTGELFF. The CDR3 bases are TGTGCCAGCAGTTTGATTGGCAGTATGAACACCGGGGAGCTGTTTTTT.

The chain joins TRBV29-1 to TRBJ1-6; no clear D. In germline, CDR1 is SQVTM, CDR2 ANQGSEA. The V end lost 5 bases, the J end lost 10 bases, and 15 bases lay between the germline ends. The CDR3 contains 13 residues. CDR3 coding DNA: TGCAGCGTTCAGGCGACCGGTGGGTCACCCCTCCACTTT. Translating it yields CSVQATGGSPLHF.

The rearrangement links TRBV4-1 to TRBJ2-7, with 12 bases aligning to TRBD2. J gave up 3 bases and V 4 bases, and 4 bases lay outside the gene matches. The CDR3 has 15 amino acids. Germline values: CDR1 MGHRA, CDR2 YSYEKL. The CDR3 loop reads CASSRTSGDRYEQYF. The CDR3 DNA reads as TGCGCCAGCAGCCGGACTAGCGGGGATCGCTACGAGCAGTACTTC.

This clone was seen only a few times. The chain couples TRBV29-1 to TRBJ1-5; D is perhaps TRBD1 (6 bases). The CDR3 consists of 13 residues. CDR1 SQVTM and CDR2 ANQGSEA come from the germline V gene. Trimming cost V 4 bases and J 5 bases, with 12 bases left between them. CDR3 bases: TGCAGCGTTGCACAGGGACCCTATCAGCCCCAGCATTTT. The encoded protein is CSVAQGPYQPQHF.

The chain is built from TRBV7-3 and TRBJ2-3; TRBD1 matches at 8 bases. With V trimmed by 2 bases and J by 2 bases, 6 bases remained unmatched. The CDR3 contains 16 residues. Germline V lookup: CDR1 SGHTA, CDR2 FQGTGA. DNA for the CDR3: TGTGCCAGCAGCTTAGACCCGGGACAGGCCACAGATACGCAGTATTTT. It specifies CASSLDPGQATDTQYF.

The CDR3 region is CASSYSWQGDQPQHF. The CDR3 coding sequence is TGTGCCAGCAGTTACTCCTGGCAGGGCGATCAGCCCCAGCATTTT. This sequence joins TRBV6-5 and TRBJ1-5; D possibly corresponds to TRBD1 (5 bases). Deletions cut 0 bases from V and 5 bases from J, with 11 bases between. In germline, CDR1 is MNHEY, CDR2 SVGAGI. There are 15 residues in the CDR3.

The count of this clone is one. The J gene is TRBJ2-6, the V gene TRBV5-4; D may be TRBD1 (5 bases). Trimming pared 1 base from V and 0 bases from J, leaving 8 bases between. There are 16 residues in the CDR3. Germline V gives CDR1 SGHNT, CDR2 YYREEE (reference sequence). The CDR3 here is CASSLPGNSGANVLTF. The CDR3 DNA follows: TGTGCCAGCAGCTTGCCAGGGAACTCTGGGGCCAACGTCCTGACTTTC.

This rearrangement joins TRBV27 to TRBJ2-7; 9 bases fit TRBD1. Trimming took 5 bases from V and 6 from J; bases not matched to a gene: 14. The CDR3 has 16 amino acids. The germline gives CDR1 MNHEY, CDR2 SMNVEV (reference sequence). This chain's CDR3 is CASSPPGTGILAEQYF. As DNA, the CDR3 is TGTGCCAGCAGTCCCCCCGGGACAGGGATACTTGCCGAGCAGTACTTC.

The V gene is TRBV18, the J gene TRBJ1-5; 8 positions match TRBD1. The CDR3 has 19 residues. V dropped 2 bases and J dropped 0; count of bases not matched to a gene: 12. Per the germline V gene, CDR1 is KGHSH and CDR2 is LQKENI. The CDR3 region has the DNA TGTGCCAGCTCACCAGTGGCAGGGGGCCAAATCTATAGCAATCAGCCCCAGCATTTT. Translated: CASSPVAGGQIYSNQPQHF.